This T cell receptor (beta chain) was documented in a study of radiation and T cells in renal cell carcinoma (dated by TCRdb to the early 2020s). Background for the entire study: The samples were obtained from a clinical trial, where primary renal cell carcinomas were treated with 15 Gy stereotactic body radiation therapy and then removed by nephrectomy 4 weeks afterward. In total, almost 55 samples, comprising 26 tumors and some 27 peripheral blood samples, were subjected to TCR beta sequencing. Across all 50 or so samples, several million unique CDR3 nucleotide sequences, encoding around 2.4 million unique CDR3 amino acid sequences, were identified.

The full study reports these points: Because pretreatment tumor biopsies were not available, the study could not determine whether clonotypes were already present within the tumor at baseline. With a single-armed trial design, the study had no way to address how radiation dose or scheduling affects the TCR repertoire. Tracking of blood repertoire dynamics stopped at less than five weeks after treatment, with no follow-up past that point. In blood, the top tumor clonotypes increased from baseline to 2 weeks after radiation and then shrank by 4 weeks, which suggests a temporary expansion of tumor-resident clones.

Taken with the paper, the label for time point translates to: blood 2 weeks post-SBRT. The treatment or condition tag for this specimen amounts to: 15 Gy SBRT to primary tumor, nephrectomy 4 weeks later. To track tumor-enriched clonotypes, serial peripheral blood was sampled from radiation-treated patients at baseline and at 2 weeks and 4 weeks after SBRT. All patients had renal cell carcinoma with clear cell pathology. The QIAamp DNA Blood Mini Kit (Qiagen) was used to prepare genomic DNA for TCR sequencing. Samples were included in the analyses only if all quality control checks were passed. CDR3 length: 15 amino acids, cysteine to phenylalanine. CDR3 DNA only is kept here, 45 bases in frame from base 1. V drops 2 bases and J drops 6 bases, leaving 18 bases in between. The germline V gene (reference sequence) supplies CDR1 GTSNPN and CDR2 SVGIG. TCR beta libraries were generated from genomic DNA with the immunoSEQ kit, following the manufacturer's recommendations. To prepare libraries, a first multiplex PCR with proprietary primers was run, followed by a second PCR that added unique barcodes, and a bead cleanup was done after each round. Each sample batch included a kit-provided positive control reaction and a negative control reaction. The final libraries were assessed on an Agilent 4200 TapeStation D1000 ScreenTape, pooled by volume, and quantified by qPCR. An Illumina NextSeq500 fitted with a MidOutput 150-cycle cartridge performed the sequencing, running 156 Read1 cycles and 15 Index1 cycles with the kit's custom primers. The pooled library was loaded at around 1.1 pM, and approximately 20% PhiX control was spiked in. Regarding the original processing steps: Vendor-processed data were analyzed in R, and a clonotype was defined as all T cells sharing the same CDR3 nucleotide sequence. In the clone abundance analyses, frequencies were normalized to the 10,000 most abundant clones in each sample. Public T cell clones, averaging fewer than five per sample, were removed before analysis. Tumor-enriched and baseline blood-enriched clonotypes were defined by at least a 32-fold difference in abundance between compartments. A beta-binomial differential abundance model was applied to find clonotypes that expanded or contracted between blood time points. Tumor-blood repertoire similarity was measured with the Baroni-Urbani and Buser coefficient, and groups were compared using two-tailed Wilcoxon tests in R. The clones in this table, taken by TCRdb from immuneACCESS, are in-frame only. Not every clone is retained; where verified, under half of the shortfall comes from an unresolved V gene, and the cause of the rest is unknown. The D gene and trimming were derived from the DNA, and the V and J assignments and clone size from that table. Counted in this sample were more than 100,000 clones; 88% of them appeared once. The ten largest make up 5% to 6.5% of the sample.

About this clone itself: Its antigen is still unknown. Base-call qualities are not available, and no considerably larger clone is one nucleotide away.

The receptor comes from a woman in her 70s with renal cell carcinoma. Recombination joined TRBV30 with TRBJ2-3; TRBD2 is a weak D gene call, 6 bases matching. The sample consisted of blood, taken from a patient whose treatment included radiotherapy and nephrectomy. In nucleotide form, the sequence is TGTGCCTGGAGTAAAAGCGGGCGGTCTTTGGATACGCAGTATTTT. This yields the protein CAWSKSGRSLDTQYF.